Each of the 4 T cell receptor beta chains below was sequenced from the same sample in a study of blood T cell repertoires in COVID-19. The data were produced by immunoSEQ multiplex PCR, yet TCRdb's version contains in-frame clones alone and is incomplete. The sample carries more than 250,000 clones, about 90% recorded once. The sequenced sample was PBMCs or T cells enriched from blood (not recorded which). The receptors were gathered from a woman aged 18-30 years with acute COVID-19.

The V gene is TRBV25-1, the J gene TRBJ1-5, with 9 bases that match TRBD1. The CDR3 consists of 15 residues. The V gene's germline CDR1 is MGHDK and CDR2 SYGVNS. Unmatched junction bases numbered 5, after V lost 3 bases and J lost 5 bases. As DNA, the CDR3 is TGTGCCAGCAGTGAGGGGGACAGGGCTTATCAGCCCCAGCATTTT. It translates to CASSEGDRAYQPQHF.

V gene TRBV27 combines with J gene TRBJ1-1, with TRBD1 identical over 9 bases. Germline trimming cut 4 bases from V and 6 bases from J; bases unmatched to any gene: 6. The CDR3 runs 14 residues. Germline V lookup: CDR1 MNHEY, CDR2 SMNVEV (reference sequence). The CDR3 DNA follows: TGTGCCAGCAGTTACCGGGACAGGGAGTCTGAAGCTTTCTTT. This translates into CASSYRDRESEAFF.

The CDR3 loop reads CASSTRQGTGTGAQFF. The CDR3 DNA follows: TGTGCCAGCAGCACGCGTCAGGGGACAGGGACTGGTGCGCAGTTCTTC. The gene calls are TRBV21-1 and TRBJ2-1; the D segment call TRBD1 is taken from the table without a DNA check. TRBV21-1 corresponds to a pseudogene. This CDR3 region has 16 residues.

The genes are TRBV21-1 and TRBJ2-3; the table assigns TRBD2, which was not confirmed against the DNA. TRBV21-1 is tagged as a pseudogene. CDR3 size: 19 residues. The CDR3 sequence is CASSPPSGRLGGAADTQYF. The CDR3 region has the DNA TGTGCCAGCAGCCCCCCCAGCGGGAGGCTCGGGGGGGCGGCAGATACGCAGTATTTT.